The clone carrying this T cell receptor beta chain was seen more than once but under ten times. These data belong to a study of T cell repertoires in cytomegalovirus infection. The CDR3 runs 12 residues. Germline V lookup: CDR1 ENHRY, CDR2 SYGVKD. The V end was cut by 4 bases, the J end by 1 base, with 4 bases between. TCRdb used MiXCR to reprocess the reads, holding one entry per CDR3 protein. The table includes about 740,000 distinct CDR3 sequences, 35% to 45% detected once. This chain links TRBV10-3 with TRBJ1-1; D unclear. What was sequenced was PBMCs. The receptor comes from a human donor in good health (CMV status not recorded). Some clones in this sample may be carry-over from other donors' samples. As DNA, the CDR3 is TGTGCCATCAGTGGCCCGAACACTGAAGCTTTCTTT. Its protein is CAISGPNTEAFF.